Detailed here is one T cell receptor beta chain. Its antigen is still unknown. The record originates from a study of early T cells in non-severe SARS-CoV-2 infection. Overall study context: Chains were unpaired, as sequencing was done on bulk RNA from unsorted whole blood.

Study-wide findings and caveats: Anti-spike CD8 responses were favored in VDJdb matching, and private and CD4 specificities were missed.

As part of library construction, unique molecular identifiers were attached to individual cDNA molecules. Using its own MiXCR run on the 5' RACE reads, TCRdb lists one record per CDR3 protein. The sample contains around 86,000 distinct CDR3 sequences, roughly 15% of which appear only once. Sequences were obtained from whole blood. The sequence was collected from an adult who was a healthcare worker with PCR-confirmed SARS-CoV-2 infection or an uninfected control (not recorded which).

Here the CDR3 reads CSVARDSGSPLHF. The CDR3 region has the DNA TGCAGCGTTGCCCGGGACAGCGGATCACCCCTCCACTTT. The chain uses TRBV29-1 and TRBJ1-6, with 7 bases that match TRBD1. The CDR3 runs 13 residues. The J segment lost 10 bases and the V segment lost 4 bases, leaving 7 bases of the junction unmatched. Germline loops: CDR1 SQVTM, CDR2 ANQGSEA.